Below, one TCR beta chain is given with its context. Authors' processing steps: Counts of nucleated cells, estimated from reference gene primer amplification, were obtained. Sequencing used immunoSEQ multiplex PCR; TCRdb keeps in-frame clones, though not all of them. V and J calls and clone size come straight from that table; D and trimming were deduced from the DNA. The repertoire holds under 45,000 clones, with 76% as singletons. The sample belongs to a study of blood T cell repertoires in COVID-19. V shed 3 bases, J shed 6 bases, and the junction held 4 bases outside the gene matches. Germline V gene lookup returns CDR1 WNHNN and CDR2 SYGVQD (reference sequence). The CDR3 is made up of 13 amino acids.

This clonotype was obtained from a man older than 75 with acute or convalescent COVID-19. The rearrangement joins TRBV10-1 to TRBJ1-2, with TRBD1 matching over 7 bases. The specimen was peripheral blood. The CDR3 DNA sequence: TGCGCCAGCAGTGACAGGGGGAACGATGGCTACACCTTC. Protein: CASSDRGNDGYTF.